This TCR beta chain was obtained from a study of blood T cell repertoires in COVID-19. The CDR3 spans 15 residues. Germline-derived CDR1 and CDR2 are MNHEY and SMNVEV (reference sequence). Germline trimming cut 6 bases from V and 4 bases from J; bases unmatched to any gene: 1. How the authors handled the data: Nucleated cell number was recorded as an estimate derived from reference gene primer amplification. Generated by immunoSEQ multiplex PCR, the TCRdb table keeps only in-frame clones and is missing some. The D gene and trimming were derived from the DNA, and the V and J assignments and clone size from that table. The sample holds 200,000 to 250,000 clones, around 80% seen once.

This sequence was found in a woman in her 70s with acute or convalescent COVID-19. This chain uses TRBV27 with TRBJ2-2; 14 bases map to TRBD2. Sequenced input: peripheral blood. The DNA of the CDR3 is TGTGCCAGCAGCGGGACTAGCGGGAGCACCGGGGAGCTGTTTTTT. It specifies CASSGTSGSTGELFF.